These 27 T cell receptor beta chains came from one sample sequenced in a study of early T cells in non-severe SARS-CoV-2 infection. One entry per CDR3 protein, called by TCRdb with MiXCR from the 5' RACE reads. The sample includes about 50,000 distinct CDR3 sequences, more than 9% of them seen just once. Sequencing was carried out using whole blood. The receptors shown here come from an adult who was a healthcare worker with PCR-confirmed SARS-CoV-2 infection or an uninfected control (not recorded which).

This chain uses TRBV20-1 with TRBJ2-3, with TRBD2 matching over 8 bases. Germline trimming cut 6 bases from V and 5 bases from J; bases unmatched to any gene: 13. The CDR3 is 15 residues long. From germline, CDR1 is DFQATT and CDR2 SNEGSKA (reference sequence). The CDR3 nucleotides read TGCAGTGCAGAGAGGCCAGCGGGAGAGTTAGATACGCAGTATTTT. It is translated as CSAERPAGELDTQYF.

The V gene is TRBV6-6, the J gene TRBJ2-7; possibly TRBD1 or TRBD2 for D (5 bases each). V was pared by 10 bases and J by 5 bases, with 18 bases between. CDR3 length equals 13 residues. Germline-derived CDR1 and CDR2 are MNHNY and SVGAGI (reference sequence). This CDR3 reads CATARDRPDEQYF. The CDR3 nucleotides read TGTGCCACCGCTCGGGACCGGCCCGACGAGCAGTACTTC.

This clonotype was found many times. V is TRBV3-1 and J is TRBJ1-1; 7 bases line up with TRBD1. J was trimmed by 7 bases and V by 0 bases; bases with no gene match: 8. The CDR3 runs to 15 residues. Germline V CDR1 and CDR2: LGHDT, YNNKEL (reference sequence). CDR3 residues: CASSQDKTGVVEAFF. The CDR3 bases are TGTGCCAGCAGCCAAGATAAAACAGGGGTCGTTGAAGCTTTCTTT.

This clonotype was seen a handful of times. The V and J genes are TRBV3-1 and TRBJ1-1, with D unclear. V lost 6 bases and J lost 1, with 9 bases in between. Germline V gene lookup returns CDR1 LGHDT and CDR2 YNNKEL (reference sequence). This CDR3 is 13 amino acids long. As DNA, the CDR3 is TGTGCCAGCAGTCCGAGGACGAACACTGAAGCTTTCTTT. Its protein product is CASSPRTNTEAFF. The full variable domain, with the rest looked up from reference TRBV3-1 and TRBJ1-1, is DTAVSQTPKYLVTQMGNDKSIKCEQNLGHDTMYWYKQDSKKFLKIMFSYNNKELIINETVPNRFSPKSPDKAHLNLHINSLELGDSAVYFCASSPRTNTEAFFGQGTRLTVV.

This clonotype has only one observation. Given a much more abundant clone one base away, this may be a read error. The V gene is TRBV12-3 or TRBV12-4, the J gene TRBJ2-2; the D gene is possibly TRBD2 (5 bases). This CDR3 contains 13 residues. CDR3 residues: CASNVGYTGELLF. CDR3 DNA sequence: TGTGCCAGCAACGTAGGCTACACCGGGGAGCTGCTTTTT.

Here the CDR3 reads CSVEEGQETQYF. In nucleotides, the CDR3 is TGCAGCGTTGAAGAGGGGCAAGAGACCCAGTACTTC. The chain employs TRBV29-1 and TRBJ2-5; D not certain. The CDR3 runs 12 residues. With 0 bases removed from V and 2 bases from J, the gap between germline ends came to 4 bases. CDR1 SQVTM and CDR2 ANQGSEA come from the germline V gene.

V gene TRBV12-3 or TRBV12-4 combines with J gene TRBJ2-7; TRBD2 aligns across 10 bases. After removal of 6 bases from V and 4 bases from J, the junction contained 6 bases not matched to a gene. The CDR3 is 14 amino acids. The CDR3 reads CASSRSGRGYEQYF. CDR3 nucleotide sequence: TGTGCCAGCAGCCGAAGCGGGAGGGGGTACGAGCAGTACTTC.

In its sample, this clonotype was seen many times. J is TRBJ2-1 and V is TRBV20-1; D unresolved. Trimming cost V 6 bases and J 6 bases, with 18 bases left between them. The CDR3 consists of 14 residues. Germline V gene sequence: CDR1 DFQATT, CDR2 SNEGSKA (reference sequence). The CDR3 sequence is CSALQTRPRNEQFF. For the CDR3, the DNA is TGCAGTGCCTTACAGACCCGCCCCCGCAATGAGCAGTTCTTC.

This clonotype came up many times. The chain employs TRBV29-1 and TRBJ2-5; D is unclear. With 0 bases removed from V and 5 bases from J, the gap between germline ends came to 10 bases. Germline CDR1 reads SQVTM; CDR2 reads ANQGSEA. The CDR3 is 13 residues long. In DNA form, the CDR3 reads TGCAGCGTTGAAGACCCGGGCCACGAGACCCAGTACTTC. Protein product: CSVEDPGHETQYF.

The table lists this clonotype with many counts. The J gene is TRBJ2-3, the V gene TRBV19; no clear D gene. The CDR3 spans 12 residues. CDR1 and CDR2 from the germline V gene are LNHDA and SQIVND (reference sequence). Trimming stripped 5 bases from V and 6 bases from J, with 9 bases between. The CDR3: CASSSRLDTQYF. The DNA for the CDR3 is TGTGCCAGTAGTTCGCGACTTGATACGCAGTATTTT.

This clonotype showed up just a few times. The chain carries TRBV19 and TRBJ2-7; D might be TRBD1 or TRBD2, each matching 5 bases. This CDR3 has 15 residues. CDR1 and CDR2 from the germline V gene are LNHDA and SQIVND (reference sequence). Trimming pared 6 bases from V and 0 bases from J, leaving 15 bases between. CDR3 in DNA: TGTGCCAGTAGCAACAGCGGAAGGGGCTCCTACGAGCAGTACTTC. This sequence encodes CASSNSGRGSYEQYF.

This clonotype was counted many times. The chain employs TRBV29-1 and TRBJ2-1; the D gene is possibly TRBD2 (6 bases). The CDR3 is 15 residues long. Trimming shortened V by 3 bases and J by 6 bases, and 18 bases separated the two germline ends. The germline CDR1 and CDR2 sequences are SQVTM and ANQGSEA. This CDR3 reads CSVDARLASLNEQFF. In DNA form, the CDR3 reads TGCAGCGTTGATGCCCGGCTAGCGAGCCTCAATGAGCAGTTCTTC.

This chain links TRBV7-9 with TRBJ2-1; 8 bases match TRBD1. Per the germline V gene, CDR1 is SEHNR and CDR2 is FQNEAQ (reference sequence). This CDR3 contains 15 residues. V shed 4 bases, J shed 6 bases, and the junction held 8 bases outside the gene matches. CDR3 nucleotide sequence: TGTGCCAGCAGCTCCGGACAGGGAGATAGCAATGAGCAGTTCTTC. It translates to CASSSGQGDSNEQFF.

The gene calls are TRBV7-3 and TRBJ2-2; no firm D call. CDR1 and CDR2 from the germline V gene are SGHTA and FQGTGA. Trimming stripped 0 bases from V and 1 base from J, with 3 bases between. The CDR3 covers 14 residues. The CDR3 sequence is CASSLTLNTGELFF. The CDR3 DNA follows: TGTGCCAGCAGCTTAACGTTGAACACCGGGGAGCTGTTTTTT.

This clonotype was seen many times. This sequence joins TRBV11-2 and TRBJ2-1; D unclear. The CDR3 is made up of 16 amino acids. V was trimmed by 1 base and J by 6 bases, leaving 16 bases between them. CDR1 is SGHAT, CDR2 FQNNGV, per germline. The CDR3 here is CASSLVTPEEGNEQFF. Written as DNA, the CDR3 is TGTGCCAGCAGCTTAGTAACGCCCGAGGAAGGCAATGAGCAGTTCTTC.

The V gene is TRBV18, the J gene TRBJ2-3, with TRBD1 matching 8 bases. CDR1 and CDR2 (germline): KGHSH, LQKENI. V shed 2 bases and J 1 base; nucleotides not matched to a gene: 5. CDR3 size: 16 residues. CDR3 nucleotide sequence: TGTGCCAGCTCACCAGGGACAGGCAAGGGCACAGATACGCAGTATTTT. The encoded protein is CASSPGTGKGTDTQYF.

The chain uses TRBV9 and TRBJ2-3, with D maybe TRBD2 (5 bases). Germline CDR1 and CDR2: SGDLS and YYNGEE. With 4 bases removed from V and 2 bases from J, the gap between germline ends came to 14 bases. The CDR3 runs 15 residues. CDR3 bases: TGTGCCAGCAGCCCCACCCCGGGATTCACAGATACGCAGTATTTT. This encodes CASSPTPGFTDTQYF. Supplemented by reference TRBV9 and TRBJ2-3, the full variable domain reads DSGVTQTPKHLITATGQRVTLRCSPRSGDLSVYWYQQSLDQGLQFLIQYYNGEERAKGNILERFSAQQFPDLHSELNLSSLELGDSALYFCASSPTPGFTDTQYFGPGTRLTVL.

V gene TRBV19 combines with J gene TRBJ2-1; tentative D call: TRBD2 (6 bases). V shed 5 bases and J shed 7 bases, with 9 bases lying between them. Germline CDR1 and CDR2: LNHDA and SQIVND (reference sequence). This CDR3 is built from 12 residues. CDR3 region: CASSFSGNEQFF. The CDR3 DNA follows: TGTGCCAGTAGTTTCAGCGGGAATGAGCAGTTCTTC.

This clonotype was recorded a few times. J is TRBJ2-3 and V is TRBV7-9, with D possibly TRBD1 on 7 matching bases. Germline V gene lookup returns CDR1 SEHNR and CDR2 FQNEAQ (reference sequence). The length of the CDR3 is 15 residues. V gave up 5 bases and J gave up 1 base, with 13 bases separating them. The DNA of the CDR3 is TGTGCCAGCAGCGACCAGGGGGGTGGCACAGATACGCAGTATTTT. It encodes CASSDQGGGTDTQYF.

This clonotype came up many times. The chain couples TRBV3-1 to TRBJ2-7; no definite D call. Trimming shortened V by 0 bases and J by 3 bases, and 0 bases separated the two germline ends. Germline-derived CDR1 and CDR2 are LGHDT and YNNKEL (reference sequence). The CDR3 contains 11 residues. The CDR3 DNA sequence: TGTGCCAGCAGCCAAGACTACGAGCAGTACTTC. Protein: CASSQDYEQYF.

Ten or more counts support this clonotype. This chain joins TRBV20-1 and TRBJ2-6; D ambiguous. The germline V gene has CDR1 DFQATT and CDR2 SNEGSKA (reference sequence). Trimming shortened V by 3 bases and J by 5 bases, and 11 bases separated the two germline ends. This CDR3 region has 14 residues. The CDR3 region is CSARPVLWANVLTF. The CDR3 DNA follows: TGCAGTGCTAGGCCGGTTCTTTGGGCCAACGTCCTGACTTTC.

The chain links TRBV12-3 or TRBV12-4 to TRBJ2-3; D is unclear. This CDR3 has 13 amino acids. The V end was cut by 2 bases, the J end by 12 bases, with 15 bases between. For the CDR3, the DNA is TGTGCCAGCAGTTTAAAGGCAGCCTCACCTCAGTATTTT. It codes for CASSLKAASPQYF.

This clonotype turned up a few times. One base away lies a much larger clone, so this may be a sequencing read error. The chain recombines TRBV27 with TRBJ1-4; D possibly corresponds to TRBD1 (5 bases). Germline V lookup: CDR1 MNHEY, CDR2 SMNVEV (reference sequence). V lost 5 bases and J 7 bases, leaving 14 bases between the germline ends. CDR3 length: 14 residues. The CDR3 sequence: CASSPRDHSEKLFF. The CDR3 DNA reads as TGTGCCAGCAGTCCCCGGGACCATAGTGAAAAACTGTTTTTT.

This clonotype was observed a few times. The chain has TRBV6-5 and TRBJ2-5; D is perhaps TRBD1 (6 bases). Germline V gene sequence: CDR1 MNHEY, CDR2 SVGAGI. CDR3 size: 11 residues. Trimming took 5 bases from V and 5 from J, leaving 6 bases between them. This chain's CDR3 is CASSQGETQYF. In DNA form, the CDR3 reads TGTGCCAGCAGTCAGGGGGAGACCCAGTACTTC.

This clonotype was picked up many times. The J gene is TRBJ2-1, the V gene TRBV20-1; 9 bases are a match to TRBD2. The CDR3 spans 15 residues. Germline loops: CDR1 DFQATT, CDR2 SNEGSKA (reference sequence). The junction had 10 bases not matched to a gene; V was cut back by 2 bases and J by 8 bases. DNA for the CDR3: TGCAGTGCTAGACTAGCGGGGTTCCTACTCTATGAGCAGTTCTTC. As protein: CSARLAGFLLYEQFF.

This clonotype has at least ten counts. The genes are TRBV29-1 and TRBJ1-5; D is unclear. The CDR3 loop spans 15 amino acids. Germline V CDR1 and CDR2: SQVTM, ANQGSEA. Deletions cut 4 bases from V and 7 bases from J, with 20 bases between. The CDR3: CSVADGLLGLQPQHF. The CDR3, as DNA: TGCAGCGTTGCGGACGGCCTACTAGGTTTGCAGCCCCAGCATTTT.

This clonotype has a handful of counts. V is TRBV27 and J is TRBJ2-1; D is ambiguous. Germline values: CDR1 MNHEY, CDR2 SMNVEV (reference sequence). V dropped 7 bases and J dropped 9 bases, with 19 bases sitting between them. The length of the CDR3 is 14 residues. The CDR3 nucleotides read TGTGCCAGCATCAAAAAAGGGCAGGTTCTTGAGCAGTTCTTC. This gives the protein CASIKKGQVLEQFF.